One sample yielded the 14 T cell receptor beta chains listed below, sequenced in a study of Tregs in tolerant kidney transplant recipients. Libraries were prepared by immunoSEQ multiplex PCR; TCRdb keeps only in-frame clonotypes and omits some of them. The sample records some 70,000 clones, 85% to 90% being singletons. The sample here was CD4+ T cells from blood, taken before the transplant. Receptors were obtained from a human donor who received a combined kidney and bone marrow transplant.

The CDR3 loop is CAWRAGGATDSYTF. For the CDR3, the DNA is TGTGCCTGGAGGGCGGGAGGGGCGACGGATAGCTACACCTTC. The chain links TRBV30 to TRBJ1-2; the D gene is possibly TRBD1 (5 bases). Trimming took 3 bases from V and 9 from J, leaving 20 bases between them. Germline loops: CDR1 GTSNPN, CDR2 SVGIG (reference sequence). This CDR3 contains 14 residues. Variable domain in full (rest from reference TRBV30 and TRBJ1-2): SQTIHQWPATLVQPVGSPLSLECTVEGTSNPNLYWYRQAAGRGLQLLFYSVGIGQISSEVPQNLSASRPQDRQFILSSKKLLLSDSGFYLCAWRAGGATDSYTFGSGTRLTVV.

J is TRBJ2-1 and V is TRBV27; TRBD2 might be the D (5 bases). V gave up 4 bases and J gave up 0 bases, with 10 bases separating them. This CDR3 is built from 15 residues. Germline V gene lookup returns CDR1 MNHEY and CDR2 SMNVEV (reference sequence). This CDR3 reads CASSSSGSSYNEQFF. The CDR3 nucleotides read TGTGCCAGCAGTTCCAGCGGAAGCTCCTACAATGAGCAGTTCTTC.

This chain joins TRBV18 and TRBJ2-1, with TRBD2 identical over 9 bases. Germline CDR1 is KGHSH and CDR2 is LQKENI. V dropped 1 base and J dropped 8; count of bases not matched to a gene: 3. The CDR3 consists of 14 residues. The chain's CDR3 is CASSPLAGVHEQFF. For the CDR3, the DNA is TGTGCCAGCTCACCACTAGCGGGAGTCCATGAGCAGTTCTTC.

This clone turned up a few times. The chain links TRBV7-3 to TRBJ1-3; perhaps TRBD1 as D (5 bases). This CDR3 spans 11 amino acids. Germline V gene data show CDR1 as SGHTA and CDR2 as FQGTGA. Trimming removed 5 bases at V and 13 bases at J, with 12 bases between. CDR3 nucleotide sequence: TGTGCCAGCAGCAACGGGGGGAGGATATATTTT. Residues: CASSNGGRIYF.

This clone was seen only once. The chain is built from TRBV2 and TRBJ2-1; maybe TRBD2 (6 bases). Looked up from germline, CDR1 is SNHLY and CDR2 is FYNNEI. The CDR3 contains 15 residues. Trimming removed 3 bases at V and 8 bases at J, with 17 bases between. The CDR3 protein is CASSEDYIQVDEQFF. CDR3 sequence (DNA): TGTGCCAGCAGTGAGGACTATATACAAGTCGATGAGCAGTTCTTC.

The V call is TRBV7-2, the J call TRBJ1-1; 10 bases align to TRBD1. The CDR3 contains 14 residues. V shed 3 bases, J shed 4 bases, and the junction held 2 bases outside the gene matches. From germline, CDR1 is SGHTA and CDR2 FQGNSA. Here the CDR3 DNA reads TGTGCCAGCAGCTTCGGGACAGGGGTCACTGAAGCTTTCTTT. This encodes CASSFGTGVTEAFF.

V gene TRBV30 combines with J gene TRBJ2-7; perhaps TRBD2 as D (6 bases). Trimming cost V 1 base and J 6 bases, with 19 bases left between them. The CDR3 sequence is 15 residues long. The germline V gene encodes CDR1 GTSNPN and CDR2 SVGIG (reference sequence). The CDR3 DNA follows: TGTGCCTGGAGTGGTTCCGCGGGAAAGGGGCGCGAGCAGTACTTC. Protein product: CAWSGSAGKGREQYF.

The chain joins TRBV9 to TRBJ2-7; tentatively, D is TRBD2 (5 bases). The CDR3 has 13 residues. Trimming pared 4 bases from V and 3 bases from J, leaving 11 bases between. CDR1 is SGDLS and CDR2 is YYNGEE in the germline V gene. CDR3 nucleotide sequence: TGTGCCAGCAGCTCCCACGCGGGCTACGAGCAGTACTTC. It codes for CASSSHAGYEQYF. Variable domain in full (rest from reference TRBV9 and TRBJ2-7): DSGVTQTPKHLITATGQRVTLRCSPRSGDLSVYWYQQSLDQGLQFLIQYYNGEERAKGNILERFSAQQFPDLHSELNLSSLELGDSALYFCASSSHAGYEQYFGPGTRLTVT.

The chain has TRBV7-9 and TRBJ2-1; maybe TRBD2 (6 bases). The CDR3 sequence is 15 residues long. Germline lookup yields CDR1 SEHNR and CDR2 FQNEAQ (reference sequence). V lost 4 bases and J lost 0, with 10 bases in between. The CDR3 is CASSSRGSSYNEQFF. The CDR3 DNA reads TGTGCCAGCAGCTCTCGGGGGAGCTCCTACAATGAGCAGTTCTTC.

This clone was seen a single time. The chain couples TRBV25-1 to TRBJ1-2; 7 positions match TRBD1. The germline V gene encodes CDR1 MGHDK and CDR2 SYGVNS. Trimming cost V 3 bases and J 3 bases; bases outside gene matches: 13. The CDR3 has 17 amino acids. CDR3 in DNA: TGTGCCAGCAGTGATAAAGACAGGGTTAGACCCCACTATGGCTACACCTTC. Translated, it gives CASSDKDRVRPHYGYTF.

This sequence joins TRBV18 and TRBJ2-7; 11 nucleotides agree with TRBD2. Losses at the gene ends were 2 bases for V and 3 bases for J; bases not matched to a gene: 9. The V gene's germline CDR1 is KGHSH and CDR2 LQKENI. This CDR3 is 17 amino acids long. In DNA form, the CDR3 reads TGTGCCAGCTCACCAACCCTGACCGGGACTAGCGGCTACGAGCAGTACTTC. Amino acids: CASSPTLTGTSGYEQYF.

The chain links TRBV5-1 to TRBJ2-5; perhaps TRBD1 as D (6 bases). This CDR3 is built from 13 residues. From germline, CDR1 is SGHRS and CDR2 YFSETQ. Deletions cut 7 bases from V and 3 bases from J, with 13 bases between. CDR3 residues: CASARGRKETQYF. The CDR3 nucleotides are TGCGCCAGCGCCAGGGGTCGCAAAGAGACCCAGTACTTC.

The rearrangement links TRBV7-6 to TRBJ1-1, with D possibly being TRBD1 (5 bases). CDR1 SGHVS and CDR2 FNYEAQ come from the germline V gene. This CDR3 has 14 residues. The V end lost 1 base, the J end lost 1 base, and 7 bases lay between the germline ends. This chain's CDR3 is CASSLEGRNTEAFF. The CDR3 DNA follows: TGTGCCAGCAGCTTAGAGGGGCGGAACACTGAAGCTTTCTTT.

The chain couples TRBV15 to TRBJ1-2, with no clear D. With 0 bases removed from V and 3 bases from J, the gap between germline ends came to 17 bases. The V gene's germline CDR1 is LNHNV and CDR2 YYDKDF (reference sequence). CDR3 size: 17 residues. The CDR3 nucleotides are TGTGCCACCAGCAGAGATCTCTCGGCAGGAATGGACTATGGCTACACCTTC. This encodes CATSRDLSAGMDYGYTF. Using reference TRBV15 and TRBJ1-2 for the parts outside the CDR3, the full variable domain is DAMVIQNPRYQVTQFGKPVTLSCSQTLNHNVMYWYQQKSSQAPKLLFHYYDKDFNNEADTPDNFQSRRPNTSFCFLDIRSPGLGDTAMYLCATSRDLSAGMDYGYTFGSGTRLTVV.